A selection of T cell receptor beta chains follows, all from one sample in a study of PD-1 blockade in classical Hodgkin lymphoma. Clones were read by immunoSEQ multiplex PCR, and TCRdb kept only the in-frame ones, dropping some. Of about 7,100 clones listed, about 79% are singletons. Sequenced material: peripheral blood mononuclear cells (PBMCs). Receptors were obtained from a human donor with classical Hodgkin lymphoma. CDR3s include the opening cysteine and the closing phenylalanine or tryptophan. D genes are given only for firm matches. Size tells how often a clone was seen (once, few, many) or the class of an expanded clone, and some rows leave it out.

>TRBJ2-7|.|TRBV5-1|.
TGCGCCAGCAGCTATACGCAGGGGGGCGCCTACGAGCAGTACTTC
CASSYTQGGAYEQYF
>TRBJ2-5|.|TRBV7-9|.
TGTGCCAGCAGCCCCTCAGGGGCGGAGACCCAGTACTTC
CASSPSGAETQYF
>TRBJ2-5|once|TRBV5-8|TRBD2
TGTGCCAGCAGCTGGAAGACTAGCGGGGGGCAAGAGACCCAGTACTTC
CASSWKTSGGQETQYF
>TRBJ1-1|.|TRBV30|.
TGTGCCTGGATTCTCATTTTACCGGGACTGTTGAACACTGAAGCTTTCTTT
CAWILILPGLLNTEAFF
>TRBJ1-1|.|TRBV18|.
TGTGCCAGCTCACTCAGCTACGGACAGCTGAACACTGAAGCTTTCTTT
CASSLSYGQLNTEAFF
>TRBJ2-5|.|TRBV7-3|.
TGTGCCAGCAGCCTAACGGGGTTTGGGGAGACCCAGTACTTC
CASSLTGFGETQYF
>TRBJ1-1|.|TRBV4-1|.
TGCGCCAGCAGCAACGGGGGGAACACTGAAGCTTTCTTT
CASSNGGNTEAFF
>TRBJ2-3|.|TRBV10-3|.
TGTGCCATCAGTGAATACACAGATACGCAGTATTTT
CAISEYTDTQYF
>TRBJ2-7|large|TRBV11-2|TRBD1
TGTGCCAGCAGCTCTTGGACAGGGGCCTACGAGCAGTACTTC
CASSSWTGAYEQYF
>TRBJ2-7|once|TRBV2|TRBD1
TGTGCCAGCACTTATACCGGGACAGGGGGCAACGAGCAGTACTTC
CASTYTGTGGNEQYF
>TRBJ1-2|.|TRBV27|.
TGTGCCAGCAGTTTATACCAGGGTAACTATGGCTACACCTTC
CASSLYQGNYGYTF